These 16 T cell receptor beta chains came from one sample sequenced in a study of beta chain features in type 1 diabetes (dated by TCRdb to the late 2010s). Paper-wide results and their limitations: A moderate but significant shortening of TCRB CDR3 length was observed in type 1 diabetes patients in all four CD4+ subsets.

Libraries were prepared through the immunoSEQ multiplex PCR assay. The entire isolated RNA was reverse transcribed using the High Capacity cDNA Reverse Transcription Kit, and thus expressed TCRB transcripts were sequenced. The table comes from immuneACCESS by way of TCRdb, which keeps in-frame sequences with V and J called. Part of the clones is missing from these tables; in studies checked, under half for an unresolved V gene and the rest for unknown reasons. The sample profile shows around 150,000 clones; around 10% of them were found once. The ten largest clones add up to roughly 0.45% of the sample. Their antigens remain unidentified. Sequenced input: central memory CD4+ T cells from blood. The receptors originated from a man aged 25 to 40 with type 1 diabetes.

This clone has a handful of counts. The chain joins TRBV30 to TRBJ1-2, with D maybe TRBD1 (5 bases). The V end was cut by 3 bases, the J end by 3 bases, with 11 bases between. Germline CDR1 GTSNPN, CDR2 SVGIG (reference sequence). CDR3 size: 13 residues. CDR3 residues: CAWRRGLDYGYTF. In DNA, the CDR3 is TGTGCCTGGAGGCGGGGACTCGACTATGGCTACACCTTC. The variable domain in full, completed from reference TRBV30 and TRBJ1-2, reads SQTIHQWPATLVQPVGSPLSLECTVEGTSNPNLYWYRQAAGRGLQLLFYSVGIGQISSEVPQNLSASRPQDRQFILSSKKLLLSDSGFYLCAWRRGLDYGYTFGSGTRLTVV.

This clone turned up a few times. Additional DNA sequences in this sample encode the identical CDR3. V gene TRBV5-4 combines with J gene TRBJ2-7; D not certain. V gave up 0 bases and J gave up 1 base, with 5 bases separating them. The germline gives CDR1 SGHNT, CDR2 YYREEE (reference sequence). CDR3 size: 13 residues. CDR3 residues: CASSLAGSYEQYF. The CDR3 DNA is TGTGCCAGCAGCTTGGCCGGGTCCTACGAGCAGTACTTC.

This clone has just a few counts. This chain joins TRBV11-2 and TRBJ2-2, with TRBD1 matching over 8 bases. Germline V gene data show CDR1 as SGHAT and CDR2 as FQNNGV. V was clipped by 5 bases and J by 4 bases; unmatched bases: 3. CDR3 size: 14 residues. The CDR3 DNA is TGTGCCAGCAGCCCACAGGGGGTCACCGGGGAGCTGTTTTTT. Its protein is CASSPQGVTGELFF.

In its sample, this clone was seen a few times. The J gene is TRBJ2-5, the V gene TRBV29-1, with TRBD2 matching over 8 bases. Per the germline V gene, CDR1 is SQVTM and CDR2 is ANQGSEA. This CDR3 has 14 residues. The V and J ends lost 6 bases and 5 bases, in that order; junction bases with no gene match: 11. The CDR3 bases are TGCAGCGTCGTTACCTTAGCGGGAACGGAGACCCAGTACTTC. This sequence encodes CSVVTLAGTETQYF.

In the case of this clone: This specimen includes other DNA sequences encoding the same CDR3. The CDR3 region has the DNA TGTGCCAGCAGCGTCACAGATACGCAGTATTTT. The encoded protein is CASSVTDTQYF. The chain recombines TRBV28 with TRBJ2-3; D is undetermined. In germline, CDR1 is MDHEN, CDR2 SYDVKM. The ends were cut back, 6 bases at V and 2 bases at J, with 3 bases in the middle. CDR3 length equals 11 residues. The full variable domain, in which reference TRBV28 and TRBJ2-3 provide the parts outside the CDR3, is DVKVTQSSRYLVKRTGEKVFLECVQDMDHENMFWYRQDPGLGLRLIYFSYDVKMKEKGDIPEGYSVSREKKERFSLILESASTNQTSMYLCASSVTDTQYFGPGTRLTVL.

This clone was seen a handful of times. The gene calls are TRBV7-9 and TRBJ2-7; 7 bases align to TRBD1. The CDR3 contains 15 residues. V shed 2 bases, J shed 0 bases, and the junction held 4 bases outside the gene matches. CDR1 SEHNR and CDR2 FQNEAQ come from the germline V gene (reference sequence). For the CDR3, the DNA is TGTGCCAGCAGCTTACGGGACAGCAGCTCCTACGAGCAGTACTTC. This encodes CASSLRDSSSYEQYF.

The sample holds a few counts of this clone. The chain uses TRBV18 and TRBJ1-1; 10 nucleotides align to TRBD1. CDR1 and CDR2 (germline): KGHSH, LQKENI. This CDR3 is built from 15 residues. V dropped 3 bases and J dropped 2; count of bases not matched to a gene: 3. The CDR3 protein is CASSPLTGGNTEAFF. The DNA of the CDR3 is TGTGCCAGCTCACCTCTGACAGGGGGCAACACTGAAGCTTTCTTT. Variable domain in full (rest from reference TRBV18 and TRBJ1-1): NAGVMQNPRHLVRRRGQEARLRCSPMKGHSHVYWYRQLPEEGLKFMVYLQKENIIDESGMPKERFSAEFPKEGPSILRIQQVVRGDSAAYFCASSPLTGGNTEAFFGQGTRLTVV.

V gene TRBV21-1 combines with J gene TRBJ1-5. TRBV21-1 is a pseudogene. This CDR3 has 10 amino acids. The DNA of the CDR3 is TGTGCCAGCCGCGATCAGCCCCAGCATTTT. This translates into CASRDQPQHF.

The chain has TRBV30 and TRBJ1-1; perhaps TRBD1 as D (5 bases). The length of the CDR3 is 14 residues. Trimming shortened V by 0 bases and J by 1 base, and 9 bases separated the two germline ends. Germline assignment: CDR1 GTSNPN and CDR2 SVGIG (reference sequence). The CDR3 loop is CAWSVLQENTEAFF. For the CDR3, the DNA is TGTGCCTGGAGTGTCCTACAGGAGAACACTGAAGCTTTCTTT.

In its sample, this clone was seen once. V and J are TRBV2 and TRBJ1-4; 8 positions agree with TRBD1. J gave up 10 bases and V 6 bases, and 13 bases lay outside the gene matches. The germline V gene encodes CDR1 SNHLY and CDR2 FYNNEI. The CDR3 spans 15 residues. The CDR3 loop reads CASSFDRGDVGKLFF. The CDR3 DNA follows: TGTGCCAGCAGCTTCGACAGGGGCGACGTTGGAAAACTGTTTTTT.

The chain carries TRBV27 and TRBJ2-1; 7 nucleotides match TRBD1. The CDR3 has 13 residues. The germline gives CDR1 MNHEY, CDR2 SMNVEV (reference sequence). The junction had 5 bases not matched to a gene; V was cut back by 6 bases and J by 6 bases. The CDR3 reads CASRRGLGNEQFF. CDR3 DNA: TGTGCCAGCAGGAGGGGGCTAGGCAATGAGCAGTTCTTC.

This clone was counted a few times. V usage is TRBV9 and J usage is TRBJ2-1; tentatively, D is TRBD2 (6 bases). CDR3 size: 16 residues. CDR1 is SGDLS, CDR2 YYNGEE, per germline. The V end was cut by 3 bases, the J end by 5 bases, with 18 bases between. The CDR3 spells CASSALGTHLNNEQFF. Here the CDR3 DNA reads TGTGCCAGCAGCGCCCTCGGGACTCACCTCAACAATGAGCAGTTCTTC.

This clone has more than one count but fewer than ten. The J gene is TRBJ2-3, the V gene TRBV30, with 7 nucleotides matching TRBD1. The CDR3 loop spans 15 amino acids. Germline V gives CDR1 GTSNPN, CDR2 SVGIG (reference sequence). V lost 3 bases and J lost 5; bases outside the gene matches: 11. The CDR3 sequence is CAWSPPRGQGDTQYF. The DNA for the CDR3 is TGTGCCTGGAGCCCCCCGAGGGGGCAGGGAGATACGCAGTATTTT.

The chain carries TRBV21-1 and TRBJ2-7; TRBD1 was called by the table and not checked on the DNA. TRBV21-1 is assigned pseudogene status. The CDR3 contains 17 residues. Here the CDR3 reads CASRTGTSLRRGYEQYF. CDR3 sequence (DNA): TGTGCCTCCCGGACAGGGACTTCCCTACGTCGGGGCTACGAGCAGTACTTC.

This clone was found a few times. The chain recombines TRBV29-1 with TRBJ1-1, with 8 bases identical to TRBD1. V was pared by 4 bases and J by 8 bases, with 3 bases of the junction left unmatched. CDR1 is SQVTM, CDR2 ANQGSEA, per germline. The CDR3 runs 11 residues. The CDR3 bases are TGCAGCGTTGGAGGGGACAGGGAAGCTTTCTTT. Amino acids: CSVGGDREAFF.

This clone has just a few counts. The V call is TRBV4-3, the J call TRBJ2-6; 7 bases line up with TRBD2. V lost 3 bases to trimming and J lost 3 bases; unmatched junction nucleotides: 14. The CDR3 is 19 amino acids. From germline, CDR1 is LGHNA and CDR2 YSLEER. CDR3 DNA: TGCGCCAGCAGCCACAAGATAGAGACCGGGGGGAGTGGGGCCAACGTCCTGACTTTC. Its translation is CASSHKIETGGSGANVLTF.